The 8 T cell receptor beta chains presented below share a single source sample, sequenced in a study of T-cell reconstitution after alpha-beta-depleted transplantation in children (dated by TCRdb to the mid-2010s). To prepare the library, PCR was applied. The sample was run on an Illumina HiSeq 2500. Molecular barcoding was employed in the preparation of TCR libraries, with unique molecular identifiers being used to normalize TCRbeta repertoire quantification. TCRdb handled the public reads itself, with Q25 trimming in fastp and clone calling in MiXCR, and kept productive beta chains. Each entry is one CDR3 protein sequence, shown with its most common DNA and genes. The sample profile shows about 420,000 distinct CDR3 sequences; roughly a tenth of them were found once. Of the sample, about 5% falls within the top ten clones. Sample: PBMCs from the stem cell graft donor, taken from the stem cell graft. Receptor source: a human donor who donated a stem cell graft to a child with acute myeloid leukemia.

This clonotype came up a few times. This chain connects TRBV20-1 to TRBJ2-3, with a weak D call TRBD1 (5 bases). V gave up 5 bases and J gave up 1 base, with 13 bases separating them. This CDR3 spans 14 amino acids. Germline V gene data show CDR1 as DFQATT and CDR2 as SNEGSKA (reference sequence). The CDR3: CSAPLTGRTDTQYF. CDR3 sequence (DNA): TGCAGTGCTCCGCTAACAGGACGCACAGATACGCAGTATTTT.

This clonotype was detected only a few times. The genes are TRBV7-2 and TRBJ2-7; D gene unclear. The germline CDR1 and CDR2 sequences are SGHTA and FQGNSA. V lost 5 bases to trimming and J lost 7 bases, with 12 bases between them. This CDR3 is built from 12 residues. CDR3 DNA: TGTGCCAGCAGCGACCTCCCCCGTGAGCAGTACTTC. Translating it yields CASSDLPREQYF. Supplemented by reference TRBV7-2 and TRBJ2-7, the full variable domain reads GAGVSQSPSNKVTEKGKDVELRCDPISGHTALYWYRQSLGQGLEFLIYFQGNSAPDKSGLPSDRFSAERTGGSVSTLTIQRTQQEDSAVYLCASSDLPREQYFGPGTRLTVT.

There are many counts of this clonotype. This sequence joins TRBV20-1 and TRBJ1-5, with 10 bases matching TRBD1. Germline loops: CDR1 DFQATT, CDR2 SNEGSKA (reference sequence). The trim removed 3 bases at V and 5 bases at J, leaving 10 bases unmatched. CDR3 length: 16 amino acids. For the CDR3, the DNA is TGCAGTGCTAGGGGACCTGGACAGGGGGGATATCAGCCCCAGCATTTT. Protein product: CSARGPGQGGYQPQHF.

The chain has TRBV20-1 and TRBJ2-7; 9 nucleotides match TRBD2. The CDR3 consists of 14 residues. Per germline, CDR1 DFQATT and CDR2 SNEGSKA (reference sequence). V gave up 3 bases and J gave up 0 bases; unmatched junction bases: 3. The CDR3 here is CSASSGGSSYEQYF. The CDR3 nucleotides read TGCAGTGCTAGTAGCGGGGGAAGCTCCTACGAGCAGTACTTC.

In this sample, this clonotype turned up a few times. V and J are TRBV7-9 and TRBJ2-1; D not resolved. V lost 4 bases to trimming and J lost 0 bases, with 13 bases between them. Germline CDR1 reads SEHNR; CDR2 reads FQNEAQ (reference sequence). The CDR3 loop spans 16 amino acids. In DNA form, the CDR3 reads TGTGCCAGCAGCTCCCGGGCGCAGAGCTCCTACAATGAGCAGTTCTTC. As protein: CASSSRAQSSYNEQFF. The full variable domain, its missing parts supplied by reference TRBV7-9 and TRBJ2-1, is DTGVSQNPRHKITKRGQNVTFRCDPISEHNRLYWYRQTLGQGPEFLTYFQNEAQLEKSRLLSDRFSAERPKGSFSTLEIQRTEQGDSAMYLCASSSRAQSSYNEQFFGPGTRLTVL.

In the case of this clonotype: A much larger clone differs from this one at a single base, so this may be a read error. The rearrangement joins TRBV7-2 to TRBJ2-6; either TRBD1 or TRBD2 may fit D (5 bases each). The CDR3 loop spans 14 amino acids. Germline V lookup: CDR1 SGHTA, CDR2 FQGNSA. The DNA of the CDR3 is TGTGCCAGCAGCTTCGGTTTCGGGGCCAACGGCCTGACTTTC. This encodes CASSFGFGANGLTF.

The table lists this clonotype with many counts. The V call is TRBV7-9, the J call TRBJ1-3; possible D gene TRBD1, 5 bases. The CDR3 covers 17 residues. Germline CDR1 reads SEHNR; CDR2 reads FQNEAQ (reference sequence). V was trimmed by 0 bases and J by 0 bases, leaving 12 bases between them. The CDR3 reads CASSLAPDSSSGNTIYF. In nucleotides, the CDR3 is TGTGCCAGCAGCTTAGCGCCTGACAGTAGCTCTGGAAACACCATATATTTT.

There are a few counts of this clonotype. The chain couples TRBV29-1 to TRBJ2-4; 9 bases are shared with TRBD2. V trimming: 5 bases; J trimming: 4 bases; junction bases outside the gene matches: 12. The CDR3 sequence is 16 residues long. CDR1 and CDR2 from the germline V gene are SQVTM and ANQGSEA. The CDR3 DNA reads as TGCAGCGTTCTTACCTGGAGCGGGGGGTTAAAAAACATTCAGTACTTC. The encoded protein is CSVLTWSGGLKNIQYF.